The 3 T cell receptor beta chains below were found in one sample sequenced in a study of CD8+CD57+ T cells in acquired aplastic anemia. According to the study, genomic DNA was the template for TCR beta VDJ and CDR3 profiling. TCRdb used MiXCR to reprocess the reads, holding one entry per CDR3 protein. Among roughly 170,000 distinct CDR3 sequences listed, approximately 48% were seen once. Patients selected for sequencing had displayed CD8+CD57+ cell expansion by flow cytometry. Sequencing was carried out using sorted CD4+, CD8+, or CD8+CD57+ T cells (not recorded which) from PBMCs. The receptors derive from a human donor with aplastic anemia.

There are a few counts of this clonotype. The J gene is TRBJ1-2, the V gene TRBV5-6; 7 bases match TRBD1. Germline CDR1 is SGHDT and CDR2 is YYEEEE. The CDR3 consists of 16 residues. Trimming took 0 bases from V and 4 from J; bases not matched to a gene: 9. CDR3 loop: CASSLVSRGEAYGYTF. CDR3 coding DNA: TGTGCCAGCAGCTTGGTCTCCAGGGGGGAGGCCTATGGCTACACCTTC.

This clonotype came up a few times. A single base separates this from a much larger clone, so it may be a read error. CDR3 DNA: TGTGCCAGCAGTGAAGAAGAGACCCAGTACTTC. Translation: CASSEEETQYF. This chain connects TRBV2 to TRBJ2-5; D gene uncertain. The CDR3 is 11 residues long. Trimming left V 1 base short and J 3 bases short, with 0 bases between. From germline, CDR1 is SNHLY and CDR2 FYNNEI.

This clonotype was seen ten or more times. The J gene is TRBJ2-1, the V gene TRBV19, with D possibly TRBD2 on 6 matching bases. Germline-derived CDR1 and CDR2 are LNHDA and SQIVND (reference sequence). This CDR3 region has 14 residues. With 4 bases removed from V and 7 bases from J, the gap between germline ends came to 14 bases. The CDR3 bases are TGTGCCAGTAGTACCCGGCGCGGAGGGAATGAGCAGTTCTTC. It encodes CASSTRRGGNEQFF.